These T cell receptor beta chains were read from a single sample in a study of blood T cells in healthy people across ages. A single record per CDR3 protein comes from TCRdb applying MiXCR to the 5' RACE reads. Altogether more than 900,000 distinct CDR3 sequences are present, under 30% being singletons, with the ten largest covering around 0.75%. These same records also appear under a second study, on T cells of mothers and their children.

Sequences were obtained from blood. The source of these receptors is a girl aged 2 to 9 in good health. CDR3s include the opening cysteine and the closing phenylalanine or tryptophan. D genes are given only for firm matches. Only part of the rows carry a size: once, few, many, or a class if the clone is expanded.

TRBJ2-4 | NA | TRBV10-3 | few | CAISEPLGVRQGGFGIQYF | TGTGCCATCAGTGAACCATTAGGTGTACGACAAGGTGGCTTCGGCATTCAGTACTTC
TRBJ2-5 | NA | TRBV29-1 | NA | CSVEKWWVPGSNSQETQYF | TGCAGCGTTGAAAAGTGGTGGGTCCCGGGCTCCAATTCCCAAGAGACCCAGTACTTC
TRBJ2-5 | NA | TRBV6-5 | NA | CASSYVWGETQYF | TGTGCCAGCAGTTACGTCTGGGGGGAGACCCAGTACTTC
TRBJ1-5 | NA | TRBV16 | few | CASSQNDQPQHF | TGTGCCAGCAGCCAAAATGATCAGCCCCAGCATTTT
TRBJ2-1 | NA | TRBV11-2 | few | CASGVGAGNEQFF | TGTGCCAGCGGTGTGGGCGCCGGGAATGAGCAGTTCTTC
TRBJ2-3 | TRBD2 | TRBV5-1 | NA | CASSPSSAGDMWTDTQYF | TGCGCCAGCAGCCCTTCTTCAGCGGGAGATATGTGGACAGATACGCAGTATTTT
TRBJ2-7 | TRBD1 | TRBV11-1 | NA | CASRRTGTGRYEQYF | TGTGCCAGCAGACGAACCGGGACAGGACGCTACGAGCAGTACTTC
TRBJ1-3 | NA | TRBV29-1 | NA | CSSRTGSGNTIYF | TGCAGCTCACGTACAGGGTCAGGAAACACCATATATTTT
TRBJ1-4 | TRBD1 | TRBV9 | few | CASSVAGGTQVGEKLFF | TGTGCCAGCAGCGTAGCAGGGGGGACCCAGGTGGGGGAAAAACTGTTTTTT
TRBJ2-7 | NA | TRBV11-2 | NA | CASSSNSEQYF | TGTGCCAGCAGCTCGAACAGCGAGCAGTACTTC
TRBJ2-4 | TRBD1 | TRBV6-2/TRBV6-3 | NA | CASRKLDRGSGKNIQYF | TGTGCCAGCAGAAAACTAGACAGGGGGTCGGGCAAAAACATTCAGTACTTC
TRBJ2-7 | NA | TRBV6-5 | NA | CASSYSRGNEQYF | TGTGCCAGCAGTTACTCGAGAGGGAACGAGCAGTACTTC
TRBJ2-1 | NA | TRBV7-9 | NA | CASRGYLGGRLDNEQFF | TGTGCCAGCAGAGGTTACCTCGGGGGAAGGCTCGACAATGAGCAGTTCTTC
TRBJ1-2 | TRBD1 | TRBV7-2 | many | CASSLDRVDGYTF | TGCGCCAGCAGCTTGGACAGGGTGGATGGCTACACCTTC
TRBJ2-4 | NA | TRBV19 | NA | CASSIDRAATAKNIQYF | TGTGCCAGTAGTATAGATAGGGCAGCGACAGCCAAAAACATTCAGTACTTC
TRBJ2-7 | NA | TRBV27 | NA | CASTRSGLESYEQYF | TGTGCCAGCACCCGATCGGGGTTAGAGTCCTACGAGCAGTACTTC
TRBJ2-5 | TRBD2 | TRBV9 | many | CASSVRGSWGETQYF | TGTGCCAGCAGCGTCCGCGGGAGTTGGGGAGAGACCCAGTACTTC
TRBJ2-7 | NA | TRBV6-6 | few | CASSSEDGPYEQYF | TGTGCCAGCAGTTCAGAGGATGGGCCCTACGAGCAGTACTTC
TRBJ2-5 | TRBD2 | TRBV5-1 | NA | CASSLGTSGLGETQYF | TGCGCCAGCAGCTTGGGGACTAGCGGTCTGGGGGAGACCCAGTACTTC
TRBJ1-1 | NA | TRBV5-1 | few | CATASGSGGMNTEAFF | TGCGCCACAGCATCAGGGTCGGGAGGTATGAACACTGAAGCTTTCTTT
TRBJ2-1 | TRBD2 | TRBV9 | few | CASSVLGLAGAEQFF | TGTGCCAGCAGCGTACTCGGACTAGCGGGAGCTGAGCAGTTCTTC
TRBJ1-6 | NA | TRBV14 | few | CASSLWGAEVNSPLHF | TGTGCCAGCAGCCTTTGGGGGGCGGAGGTTAATTCACCCCTCCACTTT
TRBJ2-7 | NA | TRBV25-1 | NA | CASSPWEKNYEQYF | TGTGCCAGCAGCCCCTGGGAAAAGAACTACGAGCAGTACTTC
TRBJ2-7 | NA | TRBV12-3/TRBV12-4 | NA | CASSPELGGYEQYF | TGTGCCAGCAGCCCCGAATTAGGGGGCTACGAGCAGTACTTC
TRBJ2-7 | NA | TRBV5-1 | NA | CASSLDYSEQYF | TGCGCCAGCAGCCTCGACTACTCCGAGCAGTACTTC
TRBJ2-2 | TRBD2 | TRBV12-3/TRBV12-4 | many | CASSYVAVAGTGELFF | TGTGCCAGCAGTTACGTAGCGGTAGCGGGCACCGGGGAGCTGTTTTTT
TRBJ2-5 | TRBD2 | TRBV7-9 | NA | CASSPRLAGALQETQYF | TGTGCCAGCAGCCCGCGACTAGCGGGGGCACTCCAAGAGACCCAGTACTTC
TRBJ2-5 | NA | TRBV12-3/TRBV12-4 | few | CASRKRDPETQYF | TGTGCCAGCAGGAAACGGGACCCAGAGACCCAGTACTTC
TRBJ1-2 | NA | TRBV10-3 | few | CAISDRAEYGYTF | TGTGCCATCAGTGACAGGGCTGAGTATGGCTACACCTTC
TRBJ1-4 | NA | TRBV7-9 | few | CASSLGTAQGERTNEKLFF | TGTGCCAGCAGCTTAGGAACCGCTCAAGGGGAAAGAACTAATGAAAAACTGTTTTTT
TRBJ2-4 | NA | TRBV7-9 | few | CASRRDVDIQYF | TGTGCCAGCAGACGGGACGTGGACATTCAGTACTTC
TRBJ1-5 | NA | TRBV19 | few | CASSKGVGAYSNQPQHF | TGTGCCAGTAGTAAAGGTGTCGGGGCCTATAGCAATCAGCCCCAGCATTTT
TRBJ1-4 | NA | TRBV20-1 | NA | CSARRPNEKLFF | TGCAGTGCTAGACGGCCTAATGAAAAACTGTTTTTT
TRBJ1-2 | NA | TRBV20-1 | few | CSARLGAGSFYGYTF | TGCAGTGCTAGATTAGGGGCAGGATCCTTCTATGGCTACACCTTC
TRBJ2-2 | NA | TRBV7-7 | NA | CASSLEDLGGELFF | TGTGCTAGCAGCTTAGAAGACCTGGGCGGGGAGCTGTTTTTT
TRBJ1-3 | NA | TRBV9 | NA | CASSQGTFGNTIYF | TGTGCCAGCAGCCAAGGGACATTTGGAAACACCATATATTTT
TRBJ2-7 | NA | TRBV7-2 | few | CASSSSRENEQYF | TGTGCCAGCAGCTCCTCACGGGAAAACGAGCAGTACTTC
TRBJ2-5 | NA | TRBV4-2 | few | CASSQESRRLQETQYF | TGTGCCAGCAGCCAAGAATCACGCAGGCTCCAAGAGACCCAGTACTTC
TRBJ1-1 | NA | TRBV4-3 | NA | CASSGDLNTAAFF | TGCGCCAGCAGCGGGGATCTGAACACTGCAGCTTTCTTT
TRBJ1-2 | NA | TRBV4-3 | many | CASSQDRGGNYGYTF | TGCGCCAGCAGCCAAGATCGAGGTGGGAACTATGGCTACACCTTC
TRBJ2-1 | NA | TRBV12-3/TRBV12-4 | NA | CASSFGGPGEQFF | TGTGCCAGCAGTTTTGGCGGGCCGGGGGAGCAGTTCTTC
TRBJ2-3 | NA | TRBV20-1 | few | CSARDVPDTQYF | TGCAGTGCTCGGGACGTACCAGATACGCAGTATTTT
TRBJ1-4 | NA | TRBV12-3/TRBV12-4 | NA | CASSRDPAGHEKLFF | TGTGCCAGCAGCCGCGACCCCGCGGGGCATGAAAAACTGTTTTTT
TRBJ2-2 | NA | TRBV28 | once | CASSGEWGTGELFF | TGTGCCAGCAGTGGGGAATGGGGCACCGGGGAGCTGTTTTTT
TRBJ1-4 | NA | TRBV7-8 | few | CASSLGSGPANEKLFF | TGTGCCAGCAGCTTAGGGAGTGGACCGGCTAATGAAAAACTGTTTTTT
TRBJ2-5 | TRBD2 | TRBV12-3/TRBV12-4 | NA | CASSLVGGTSETQYF | TGTGCCAGCAGTTTAGTGGGGGGGACTTCAGAGACCCAGTACTTC
TRBJ2-1 | NA | TRBV6-6 | many | CASSSEGNEQFF | TGTGCCAGCAGTTCCGAGGGGAATGAGCAGTTCTTC
TRBJ2-5 | NA | TRBV4-1 | few | CASSQDLLAQETQYF | TGCGCCAGCAGCCAAGACTTGCTAGCCCAAGAGACCCAGTACTTC
TRBJ1-5 | NA | TRBV6-5 | NA | CASSLGAKGQPQHF | TGTGCCAGCAGCCTAGGCGCGAAGGGTCAGCCCCAGCATTTT
TRBJ2-1 | NA | TRBV29-1 | NA | CSVGLNEQFF | TGCAGCGTTGGTCTGAATGAGCAGTTCTTC
TRBJ2-2 | TRBD1 | TRBV29-1 | few | CSVEDMRVRGSTGELFF | TGCAGCGTTGAAGATATGAGAGTCAGGGGGAGCACCGGGGAGCTGTTTTTT
TRBJ2-1 | NA | TRBV7-9 | few | CASSLYFSKQGRTYNEQFF | TGTGCCAGCAGCTTATACTTTAGTAAACAGGGTCGAACCTACAATGAGCAGTTCTTC
TRBJ2-1 | TRBD2 | TRBV7-2 | NA | CASSYLAGGLNEQFF | TGTGCCAGCAGCTACCTAGCGGGGGGACTCAATGAGCAGTTCTTC
TRBJ2-5 | TRBD2 | TRBV20-1 | few | CSAPRLAGETETQYF | TGCAGTGCTCCGCGACTAGCGGGGGAGACAGAGACCCAGTACTTC
TRBJ2-5 | TRBD2 | TRBV11-2 | few | CASSLDTTERGQLRETQYF | TGTGCCAGCAGCTTAGATACAACGGAGCGGGGGCAATTACGAGAGACCCAGTACTTC
TRBJ2-7 | NA | TRBV28 | few | CASSSRTGVNEQYF | TGTGCCAGCAGTTCCCGAACGGGAGTAAACGAGCAGTACTTC
TRBJ1-1 | TRBD1 | TRBV7-6 | NA | CASSLGTGFDTEAFF | TGTGCCAGCAGCTTGGGGACAGGGTTCGACACTGAAGCTTTCTTT